This T cell receptor (beta chain) was sequenced in a study of human T cells and chemical hapten exposure. In the study overall: The sensitizer, 2% DPC, was used on around 2 cm by around 2 cm of upper inner arm skin.

Germline trimming cut 4 bases from V and 8 bases from J; bases unmatched to any gene: 5. The germline gives CDR1 KGHDR, CDR2 SFDVKD. The CDR3 is 14 residues long. This clonotype was counted between two and nine times. Regarding time point: pre-sensitization, week 0. Treatment indicated: therapeutic diphenylcyclopropenone sensitization with weekly scalp DPC. Authors' processing steps: Sampled TCR counts reached a median of 95,638 per sample, with values ranging from roughly 20,000 to 700,000. TCRdb reprocessed the RACE reads with MiXCR, giving one entry per CDR3 protein. TCRdb's processing, not the authors', yielded these V and J calls. The top ten clones hold approximately 2.3% of a sample with more than 250,000 distinct CDR3 sequences, approximately 8.6% of them seen once.

This clonotype was obtained from a middle-aged woman with alopecia areata. Some clones in this sample may be carry-over from other donors' samples. The input for sequencing was whole blood, taken in connection with sensitization to the hapten diphenylcyclopropenone (DPC). The J gene is TRBJ1-2, the V gene TRBV24-1; 11 nucleotides agree with TRBD1. The CDR3 nucleotides are TGTGCCACCAGTGACCCCTGGACAGGGGGCGGCTACACCTTC. It specifies CATSDPWTGGGYTF.